The next 8 T cell receptor beta chains were all read from a single sample in a study of T cell changes during pregnancy in multiple sclerosis. The protocol was immunoSEQ multiplex PCR, while the TCRdb copy is restricted to in-frame clones and leaves out a portion. The sample yields roughly 61,000 clones, 75% to 90% seen once. Sequenced here: peripheral blood, sampled in the first trimester of pregnancy. These receptor sequences come from a female donor in good health, enrolled as a control in a pregnancy study.

The chain joins TRBV11-3 to TRBJ2-7, with D maybe TRBD2 (5 bases). The V end lost 4 bases, the J end lost 0 bases, and 10 bases lay between the germline ends. The CDR3 is 14 amino acids. Per germline, CDR1 SGHNT and CDR2 YENEEA. The CDR3: CASSSTRDSYEQYF. The CDR3 bases are TGTGCCAGCAGCTCTACCCGGGACTCCTACGAGCAGTACTTC.

The chain uses TRBV11-1 and TRBJ2-1, with D uncertain. This CDR3 is 14 amino acids long. Between the trimmed V and J ends, which lost 0 bases and 7 bases, there was a span of 10 bases. Germline loops: CDR1 SGHAT, CDR2 FQDESV (reference sequence). The CDR3: CASSLASLGNEQFF. Written as DNA, the CDR3 is TGTGCCAGCAGCTTAGCATCCCTAGGTAATGAGCAGTTCTTC.

The gene calls are TRBV5-5 and TRBJ2-7; perhaps TRBD1 as D (6 bases). Trimming shortened V by 0 bases and J by 2 bases, and 12 bases separated the two germline ends. From germline, CDR1 is SGHKS and CDR2 YYEKEE (reference sequence). There are 15 residues in the CDR3. The CDR3 DNA follows: TGTGCCAGCAGCTTGGGGTTAACAGGGACCTACGAGCAGTACTTC. Translation gives CASSLGLTGTYEQYF.

This clone has more than one count but fewer than ten. The chain combines TRBV27 with TRBJ2-7; TRBD1 aligns across 7 bases. The V gene end was trimmed by 8 bases and the J gene end by 6 bases; junction bases not matched to a gene: 13. The CDR3 loop spans 14 amino acids. Per germline, CDR1 MNHEY and CDR2 SMNVEV (reference sequence). CDR3 protein: CASGDMTGSPEQYF. CDR3 nucleotide sequence: TGTGCCAGCGGGGACATGACAGGGTCCCCCGAGCAGTACTTC.

The V gene is TRBV11-3, the J gene TRBJ2-2, with 8 bases identical to TRBD1. The CDR3 sequence is 16 residues long. Germline V gene data show CDR1 as SGHNT and CDR2 as YENEEA. Losses at the gene ends were 5 bases for V and 2 bases for J; bases not matched to a gene: 7. The CDR3 spells CASSPRQGSNTGELFF. CDR3 bases: TGTGCCAGCAGCCCAAGACAGGGGTCCAACACCGGGGAGCTGTTTTTT.

The V gene is TRBV9, the J gene TRBJ2-5; 9 bases are shared with TRBD2. The CDR3 loop spans 17 amino acids. Germline V lookup: CDR1 SGDLS, CDR2 YYNGEE. With V trimmed by 4 bases and J by 4 bases, 14 bases remained unmatched. CDR3 loop: CASSPGGGGGARETQYF. The CDR3 DNA reads TGTGCCAGCAGCCCCGGAGGTGGCGGGGGGGCCCGAGAGACCCAGTACTTC.

The rearrangement links TRBV7-9 to TRBJ2-5; maybe TRBD2 (5 bases). The length of the CDR3 is 12 residues. V dropped 6 bases and J dropped 4 bases, with 9 bases sitting between them. Per the germline V gene, CDR1 is SEHNR and CDR2 is FQNEAQ (reference sequence). CDR3 DNA: TGTGCCAGCAGAGGCGAGGGAGAGACCCAGTACTTC. Protein product: CASRGEGETQYF.

The V call is TRBV11-3, the J call TRBJ2-5; 7 nucleotides line up with TRBD1. Germline assignment: CDR1 SGHNT and CDR2 YENEEA. The CDR3 covers 14 residues. The ends lost 5 bases at V and 1 base at J; junction bases unmatched: 4. CDR3 nucleotide sequence: TGTGCCAGCAGCCTACGGGACAGCCAAGAGACCCAGTACTTC. Amino acids: CASSLRDSQETQYF. Using reference TRBV11-3 and TRBJ2-5 for the parts outside the CDR3, the full variable domain is EAGVVQSPRYKIIEKKQPVAFWCNPISGHNTLYWYLQNLGQGPELLIRYENEEAVDDSQLPKDRFSAERLKGVDSTLKIQPAELGDSAVYLCASSLRDSQETQYFGPGTRLLVL.